Each of the 29 T cell receptor beta chains below was sequenced from the same sample in a study of early T cells in non-severe SARS-CoV-2 infection. TCRdb processed the 5' RACE reads anew with MiXCR; each CDR3 protein has one entry. The sample shows roughly 50,000 distinct CDR3 sequences, approximately 7.6% of them seen only once. The sequenced sample consisted of whole blood. These receptors were taken from an adult who was a healthcare worker with PCR-confirmed SARS-CoV-2 infection or an uninfected control (not recorded which).

The sample holds a few counts of this clonotype. This chain links TRBV6-1 with TRBJ1-3, with 8 bases matching TRBD1. The germline CDR1 and CDR2 sequences are MNHNS and SASEGT. The CDR3 sequence is 15 residues long. V lost 9 bases to trimming and J lost 1 base; unmatched junction nucleotides: 8. The CDR3 DNA reads TGTGCCAGTTCTTCAGGGGGCACGTCTGGAAACACCATATATTTT. Its translation is CASSSGGTSGNTIYF.

The CDR3 coding sequence is TGTGCCAGCCAAGACAGGGGATCTGGTAATTCACCCCTCCACTTT. It yields the protein CASQDRGSGNSPLHF. V is TRBV12-3 or TRBV12-4 and J is TRBJ1-6; the match to TRBD1 covers 8 bases. The CDR3 is 15 residues long. V lost 8 bases and J lost 6; bases outside the gene matches: 9.

This clonotype was counted ten times or more. The gene calls are TRBV11-2 and TRBJ2-7, with D hard to call. From germline, CDR1 is SGHAT and CDR2 FQNNGV. Trimming removed 1 base from V and 0 bases from J, with 7 bases in between. CDR3 size: 14 residues. The CDR3 is CASSLVRRSYEQYF. CDR3 coding DNA: TGTGCCAGCAGCTTAGTTCGGCGCTCCTACGAGCAGTACTTC.

This clonotype was counted only a few times. This chain connects TRBV5-1 to TRBJ1-1, with 9 bases identical to TRBD1. V shed 6 bases, J shed 5 bases, and the junction held 8 bases outside the gene matches. The CDR3 covers 14 residues. Germline CDR1 is SGHRS and CDR2 is YFSETQ. CDR3 amino acids: CASTTGQGITEAFF. In nucleotides, the CDR3 is TGCGCCAGCACCACGGGACAGGGCATTACTGAAGCTTTCTTT.

The gene calls are TRBV19 and TRBJ1-5; D unresolved. The CDR3 extends over 15 amino acids. The ends were cut back, 3 bases at V and 3 bases at J, with 12 bases in the middle. Germline V gene lookup returns CDR1 LNHDA and CDR2 SQIVND (reference sequence). The CDR3 DNA reads as TGTGCCAGTAGTATGAAAGGGCAGGCCAATCAGCCCCAGCATTTT. This codes for CASSMKGQANQPQHF.

The chain recombines TRBV13 with TRBJ1-1, with 7 bases matching TRBD1. Germline V gives CDR1 PRHDT, CDR2 FYEKMQ (reference sequence). The CDR3 spans 14 residues. The V gene end was trimmed by 5 bases and the J gene end by 5 bases; junction bases not matched to a gene: 8. DNA for the CDR3: TGTGCCAGCAGCCCGACGACAGGGATGACTGAAGCTTTCTTT. Its protein product is CASSPTTGMTEAFF.

This clonotype was picked up a small number of times. The chain employs TRBV2 and TRBJ2-5, with D hard to call. Trimming removed 2 bases at V and 5 bases at J, with 9 bases between. Germline V CDR1 and CDR2: SNHLY, FYNNEI. The CDR3 is 13 residues long. The CDR3 coding sequence is TGTGCCAGCAGTGAAAGGATAGTGGAGACCCAGTACTTC. Translation: CASSERIVETQYF.

This clonotype was observed a few times. V and J are TRBV18 and TRBJ2-5; no clear D gene. This CDR3 is 11 amino acids long. Germline CDR1 reads KGHSH; CDR2 reads LQKENI. V was cut by 3 bases and J by 5 bases, with 4 bases left in between. The CDR3 nucleotides read TGTGCCAGCTCACCGGGTGAGACCCAGTACTTC. As protein: CASSPGETQYF.

This clonotype has a count of ten or more. The V gene is TRBV29-1, the J gene TRBJ2-1, with D possibly being TRBD2 (5 bases). The germline CDR1 and CDR2 sequences are SQVTM and ANQGSEA. V was shortened by 4 bases and J by 0 bases, with 7 bases between the two germline ends. The CDR3 is 13 amino acids. CDR3 sequence reads: CSVGEGSYNEQFF. The CDR3 coding sequence is TGCAGCGTTGGTGAGGGCTCCTACAATGAGCAGTTCTTC.

This sequence joins TRBV7-9 and TRBJ2-1, with 11 bases that match TRBD2. CDR3 length equals 15 residues. V lost 5 bases and J lost 7; bases outside the gene matches: 7. Germline CDR1 reads SEHNR; CDR2 reads FQNEAQ (reference sequence). CDR3 sequence reads: CASSQLAGGRNEQFF. DNA for the CDR3: TGTGCCAGCAGCCAGCTAGCGGGAGGAAGGAATGAGCAGTTCTTC. Looking up the rest from reference TRBV7-9 and TRBJ2-1 gives the full variable domain: DTGVSQNPRHKITKRGQNVTFRCDPISEHNRLYWYRQTLGQGPEFLTYFQNEAQLEKSRLLSDRFSAERPKGSFSTLEIQRTEQGDSAMYLCASSQLAGGRNEQFFGPGTRLTVL.

This clonotype was seen more than once but under ten times. This chain connects TRBV12-3 or TRBV12-4 to TRBJ1-4; D is undetermined. The V end lost 5 bases, the J end lost 8 bases, and 21 bases lay between the germline ends. The CDR3 contains 16 residues. CDR3 nucleotide sequence: TGTGCCAGCAGTCTCGCTAGGAGTGGGGTTCGGGAAAAACTGTTTTTT. It yields the protein CASSLARSGVREKLFF.

The rearrangement links TRBV7-2 to TRBJ2-3; possible D gene TRBD2, 7 bases. Deletions cut 3 bases from V and 2 bases from J, with 15 bases between. The germline V gene encodes CDR1 SGHTA and CDR2 FQGNSA. The CDR3 extends over 16 amino acids. Here the CDR3 DNA reads TGTGCCAGCAGCTTCGGGGAGGGGGACGCCACAGATACGCAGTATTTT. It specifies CASSFGEGDATDTQYF.

The chain uses TRBV18 and TRBJ1-4; D is undetermined. This CDR3 has 18 residues. Germline V gene lookup returns CDR1 KGHSH and CDR2 LQKENI. Trimming removed 5 bases at V and 0 bases at J, with 19 bases between. CDR3 sequence (DNA): TGTGCCAGCTCAGACACAGTTTTGTCAGGTGCAACTAATGAAAAACTGTTTTTT. Translated, it gives CASSDTVLSGATNEKLFF.

This clonotype was found many times. The rearrangement uses TRBV29-1 and TRBJ2-3; D call uncertain. The V end was cut by 4 bases, the J end by 6 bases, with 8 bases between. Looked up from germline, CDR1 is SQVTM and CDR2 is ANQGSEA. This CDR3 is built from 11 residues. CDR3 DNA sequence: TGCAGCGTTGCTGTTCAGGATACGCAGTATTTT. Its protein product is CSVAVQDTQYF.

This clonotype was seen a few times. CDR3 coding DNA: TGCGCCAGCAGCTCGGGGACAGTCGCCTACGAGCAGTACTTC. This encodes CASSSGTVAYEQYF. The chain combines TRBV5-1 with TRBJ2-7, with 7 bases lining up with TRBD1. The V gene end was trimmed by 3 bases and the J gene end by 2 bases; junction bases not matched to a gene: 5. This CDR3 is 14 amino acids long. Germline V gives CDR1 SGHRS, CDR2 YFSETQ.

This clonotype was observed a handful of times. V gene TRBV5-1 combines with J gene TRBJ1-4, with TRBD1 as a possible D gene (5 bases). With 3 bases removed from V and 0 bases from J, the gap between germline ends came to 6 bases. The CDR3 has 14 amino acids. The germline CDR1 and CDR2 sequences are SGHRS and YFSETQ. CDR3: CASSWTTTNEKLFF. CDR3 coding DNA: TGCGCCAGCAGCTGGACAACAACTAATGAAAAACTGTTTTTT. Based on the CDR3 plus reference TRBV5-1 and TRBJ1-4, the full variable domain is KAGVTQTPRYLIKTRGQQVTLSCSPISGHRSVSWYQQTPGQGLQFLFEYFSETQRNKGNFPGRFSGRQFSNSRSEMNVSTLELGDSALYLCASSWTTTNEKLFFGSGTQLSVL.

This clonotype was counted ten times or more. The rearrangement joins TRBV4-1 to TRBJ2-1; 9 nucleotides match TRBD2. The ends lost 1 base at V and 11 bases at J; junction bases unmatched: 6. CDR3 length: 14 amino acids. CDR1 is MGHRA, CDR2 YSYEKL, per germline. The CDR3 nucleotides read TGCGCCAGCAGCCAAGGGTTGCGGGGGGGCCAGCAGTTCTTC. Encoded protein: CASSQGLRGGQQFF.

This clonotype was seen only a few times. The CDR3, as DNA: TGTGCCAGCAGTTTCGCAAATTCCTACGAGCAGTACTTC. This translates into CASSFANSYEQYF. The V call is TRBV12-3 or TRBV12-4, the J call TRBJ2-7, with D unresolved. Trimming took off 3 bases at V and 1 base at J, with 7 bases between the two ends. The length of the CDR3 is 13 residues.

The V gene is TRBV5-6, the J gene TRBJ2-1; 8 bases fit TRBD1. The germline V gene has CDR1 SGHDT and CDR2 YYEEEE. The V gene end was trimmed by 4 bases and the J gene end by 4 bases; junction bases not matched to a gene: 13. CDR3 length: 17 residues. Written as DNA, the CDR3 is TGTGCCAGCAGCGCCCTCAAAGACAGGGGATTTTACAATGAGCAGTTCTTC. Protein: CASSALKDRGFYNEQFF.

This clonotype was detected ten times or more. V is TRBV29-1 and J is TRBJ2-2, with D perhaps matching TRBD1 (5 bases). Germline CDR1 and CDR2: SQVTM and ANQGSEA. Trimming removed 2 bases at V and 9 bases at J, with 10 bases between. CDR3 length: 12 amino acids. CDR3 in amino acids: CSVELQDRELFF. CDR3 bases: TGCAGCGTTGAACTACAGGACCGGGAGCTGTTTTTT.

The gene calls are TRBV10-3 and TRBJ2-7; D not resolved. Trimming shortened V by 2 bases and J by 5 bases, and 16 bases separated the two germline ends. Germline CDR1 reads ENHRY; CDR2 reads SYGVKD. This CDR3 has 15 amino acids. In nucleotides, the CDR3 is TGTGCCATCAGTGAGGAACCCGGTTTAGTTAACGAGCAGTACTTC. It specifies CAISEEPGLVNEQYF.

This clonotype was seen ten or more times. The chain links TRBV30 to TRBJ2-3, with TRBD2 matching 11 bases. V lost 3 bases, J lost 2 bases, and 4 bases stayed unmatched. The germline gives CDR1 GTSNPN, CDR2 SVGIG (reference sequence). The CDR3 consists of 15 residues. The CDR3 DNA sequence: TGTGCCTGGAGATTTAGCGGGGGGGCCACAGATACGCAGTATTTT. It encodes CAWRFSGGATDTQYF.

This clonotype has a single count. The chain employs TRBV28 and TRBJ2-1; tentative D call: TRBD2 (5 bases). Trimming took off 1 base at V and 9 bases at J, with 25 bases between the two ends. CDR3 length equals 18 residues. Germline lookup yields CDR1 MDHEN and CDR2 SYDVKM. The DNA of the CDR3 is TGTGCCAGCAGTTTATATCAGATGGTGAGGGTCCCATTTAGTGAGCAGTTCTTC. It yields the protein CASSLYQMVRVPFSEQFF. The variable domain in full, with the rest retrieved from reference TRBV28 and TRBJ2-1, is DVKVTQSSRYLVKRTGEKVFLECVQDMDHENMFWYRQDPGLGLRLIYFSYDVKMKEKGDIPEGYSVSREKKERFSLILESASTNQTSMYLCASSLYQMVRVPFSEQFFGPGTRLTVL.

V and J are TRBV5-1 and TRBJ2-7; 12 nucleotides align to TRBD2. The germline V gene has CDR1 SGHRS and CDR2 YFSETQ. The trim removed 1 base at V and 6 bases at J, leaving 8 bases unmatched. The CDR3 length is 16 residues. The CDR3: CASSLLLAGGGGEQYF. The CDR3 DNA sequence: TGCGCCAGCAGCTTGCTCCTAGCGGGAGGGGGAGGCGAGCAGTACTTC. Complete variable domain (other parts from reference TRBV5-1 and TRBJ2-7): KAGVTQTPRYLIKTRGQQVTLSCSPISGHRSVSWYQQTPGQGLQFLFEYFSETQRNKGNFPGRFSGRQFSNSRSEMNVSTLELGDSALYLCASSLLLAGGGGEQYFGPGTRLTVT.

The J gene is TRBJ1-2, the V gene TRBV10-3, with D possibly matching TRBD1 (5 bases). V lost 11 bases and J lost 1, with 17 bases in between. The CDR3 loop spans 14 amino acids. The V gene's germline CDR1 is ENHRY and CDR2 SYGVKD. CDR3 amino acids: CASGGEMGNYGYTF. CDR3 bases: TGTGCCTCTGGAGGGGAAATGGGTAACTATGGCTACACCTTC.

This rearrangement joins TRBV6-2 or TRBV6-3 to TRBJ2-1; no reliable D call. CDR1 is MNHEY and CDR2 is SVGEGT in the germline V gene. The ends were cut back, 5 bases at V and 5 bases at J, with 13 bases in the middle. This CDR3 contains 14 residues. The CDR3 region has the DNA TGTGCCAGCAGTAATCCTATCCCTCACAATGAGCAGTTCTTC. Residues: CASSNPIPHNEQFF.

The CDR3 here is CASSVLGIPGDTQYF. CDR3 DNA sequence: TGTGCCAGCAGTGTACTAGGTATCCCTGGCGATACGCAGTATTTT. The chain recombines TRBV2 with TRBJ2-3, with D maybe TRBD2 (5 bases). The CDR3 sequence is 15 residues long. V lost 4 bases to trimming and J lost 6 bases, with 17 bases between them. Germline CDR1 reads SNHLY; CDR2 reads FYNNEI.

This chain connects TRBV24-1 to TRBJ2-1; D might be TRBD2 (5 bases). The length of the CDR3 is 13 residues. Between the trimmed V and J ends, which lost 4 bases and 7 bases, there was a span of 10 bases. CDR1 KGHDR and CDR2 SFDVKD come from the germline V gene. CDR3 coding DNA: TGTGCCACCAGTGAAGCCGGCGGGAATGAGCAGTTCTTC. Translated, it gives CATSEAGGNEQFF.

In regard to this clonotype: One end of the junction fails to match germline, which may point to a read error. The rearrangement uses TRBV29-1 and TRBJ1-5, with 7 bases matching TRBD1. This CDR3 has 17 residues. Germline CDR1 is SQVTM and CDR2 is ANQGSEA. The CDR3 region is CGVVRQGGPYSNQPQHF. In DNA, the CDR3 is TGCGGCGTTGTGCGACAGGGAGGCCCTTATAGCAATCAGCCCCAGCATTTT.